This T cell receptor (beta chain) derives from a study of naive and memory T cell subsets. Overnight CMV lysate stimulation of fresh PBMCs defined donor CMV status by CD4+ IFNgamma. The sample holds a few counts of this clonotype. The V and J ends lost 4 bases and 8 bases respectively, with 10 bases between them. From germline, CDR1 is SQVTM and CDR2 ANQGSEA. The CDR3 length is 11 residues. The beta constant-region primer was an equimolar mix of two oligonucleotides covering TRBC1 and TRBC2. Using its own MiXCR run on the UMI-ligation and nested PCR reads, TCRdb lists one record per CDR3 protein. The sample lists around 160,000 distinct CDR3 sequences; about 18% were seen once.

The sequence derives from a human donor in good health. The sequenced material came from naive CD4+ T cells from blood. The chain uses TRBV29-1 and TRBJ2-3; D remains ambiguous. CDR3: CSVVSLGTQYF. The CDR3 DNA sequence: TGCAGCGTTGTGTCCCTTGGTACGCAGTATTTT.